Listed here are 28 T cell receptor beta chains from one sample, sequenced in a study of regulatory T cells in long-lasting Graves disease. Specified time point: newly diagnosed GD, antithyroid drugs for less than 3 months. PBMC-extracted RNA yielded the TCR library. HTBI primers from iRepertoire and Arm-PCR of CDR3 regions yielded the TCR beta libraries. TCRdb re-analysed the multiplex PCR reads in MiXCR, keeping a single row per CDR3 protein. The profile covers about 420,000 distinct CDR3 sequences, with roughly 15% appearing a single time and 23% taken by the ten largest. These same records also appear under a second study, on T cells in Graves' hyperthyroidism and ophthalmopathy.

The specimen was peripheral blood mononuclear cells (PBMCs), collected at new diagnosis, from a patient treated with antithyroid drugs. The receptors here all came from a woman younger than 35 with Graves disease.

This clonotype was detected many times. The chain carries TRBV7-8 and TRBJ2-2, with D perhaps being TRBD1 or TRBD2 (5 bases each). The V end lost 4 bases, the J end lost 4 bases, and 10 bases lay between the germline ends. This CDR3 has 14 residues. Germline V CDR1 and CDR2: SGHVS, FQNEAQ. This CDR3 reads CASSSGRITGELFF. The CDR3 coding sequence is TGTGCCAGCAGCTCGGGACGGATCACCGGGGAGCTGTTTTTT.

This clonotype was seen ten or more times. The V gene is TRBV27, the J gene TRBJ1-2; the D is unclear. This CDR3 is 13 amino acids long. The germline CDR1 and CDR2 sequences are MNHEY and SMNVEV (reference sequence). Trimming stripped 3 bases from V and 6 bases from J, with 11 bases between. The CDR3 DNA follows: TGTGCCAGCAGTTTCCTGCTCGGGGATGGCTACACCTTC. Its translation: CASSFLLGDGYTF.

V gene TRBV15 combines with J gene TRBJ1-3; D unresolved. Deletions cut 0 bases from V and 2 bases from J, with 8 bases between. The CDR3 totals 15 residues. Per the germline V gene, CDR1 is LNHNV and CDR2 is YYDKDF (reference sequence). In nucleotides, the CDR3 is TGTGCCACCAGCAGAGATACCGGGGCTGGAAACACCATATATTTT. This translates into CATSRDTGAGNTIYF.

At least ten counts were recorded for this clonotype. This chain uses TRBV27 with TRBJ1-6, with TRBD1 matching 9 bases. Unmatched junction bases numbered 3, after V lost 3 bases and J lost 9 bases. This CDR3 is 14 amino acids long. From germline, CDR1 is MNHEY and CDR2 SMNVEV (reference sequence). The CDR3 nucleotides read TGTGCCAGCAGTTTCGGACAGGGGATTTCACCCCTCCACTTT. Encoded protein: CASSFGQGISPLHF.

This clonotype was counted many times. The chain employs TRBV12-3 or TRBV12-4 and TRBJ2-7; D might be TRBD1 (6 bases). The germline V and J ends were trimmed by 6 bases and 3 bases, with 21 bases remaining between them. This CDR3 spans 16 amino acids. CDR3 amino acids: CASSLGPPGTHYEQYF. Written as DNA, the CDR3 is TGTGCCAGCAGCCTAGGTCCCCCCGGGACACACTACGAGCAGTACTTC.

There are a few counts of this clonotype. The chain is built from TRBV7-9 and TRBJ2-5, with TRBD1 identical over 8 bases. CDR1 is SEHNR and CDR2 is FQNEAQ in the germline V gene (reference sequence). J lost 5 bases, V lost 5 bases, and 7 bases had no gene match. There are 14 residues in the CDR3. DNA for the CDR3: TGTGCCAGCAGCCAGGACAGGGTGAGGGAGACCCAGTACTTC. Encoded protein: CASSQDRVRETQYF.

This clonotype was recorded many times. The CDR3 here is CASRNQAGSQTDTQYF. Written as DNA, the CDR3 is TGCGCCAGCAGAAATCAAGCGGGATCTCAGACAGATACGCAGTATTTT. The chain employs TRBV5-1 and TRBJ2-3, with TRBD2 matching 7 bases. Germline V CDR1 and CDR2: SGHRS, YFSETQ. With 5 bases clipped from V and 3 bases from J, the junction kept 12 bases outside the gene matches. CDR3 length: 16 residues.

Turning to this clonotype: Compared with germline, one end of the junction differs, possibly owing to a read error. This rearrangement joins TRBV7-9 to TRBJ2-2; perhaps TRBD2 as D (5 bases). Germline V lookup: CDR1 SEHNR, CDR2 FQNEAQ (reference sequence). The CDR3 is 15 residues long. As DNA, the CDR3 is TGTGCCAGCAGCTTAGCTATTTGGTCAACCGGGGAGCTGCTTTTT. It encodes CASSLAIWSTGELLF.

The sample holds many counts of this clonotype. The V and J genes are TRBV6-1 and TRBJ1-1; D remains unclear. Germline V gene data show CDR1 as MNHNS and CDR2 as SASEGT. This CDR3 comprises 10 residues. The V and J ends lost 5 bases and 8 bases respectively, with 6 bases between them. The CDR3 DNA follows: TGTGCCAGCAGTCGGCTGGAAGCTTTCTTT. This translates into CASSRLEAFF.

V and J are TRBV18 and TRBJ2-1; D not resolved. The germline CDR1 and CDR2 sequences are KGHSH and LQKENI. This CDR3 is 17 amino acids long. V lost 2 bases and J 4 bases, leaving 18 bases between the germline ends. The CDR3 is CASSPSILEQNYNEQFF. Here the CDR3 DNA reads TGTGCCAGCTCACCATCAATTCTCGAACAAAATTACAATGAGCAGTTCTTC.

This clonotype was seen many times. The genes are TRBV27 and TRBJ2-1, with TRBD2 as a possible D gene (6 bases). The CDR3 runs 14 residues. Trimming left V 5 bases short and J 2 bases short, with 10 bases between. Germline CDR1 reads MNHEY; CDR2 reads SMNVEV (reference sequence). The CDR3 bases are TGTGCCAGCAGTCCAAGGAGGGCCTACAATGAGCAGTTCTTC. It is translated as CASSPRRAYNEQFF.

The CDR3 DNA is TGCGCCAGCAGCCAAGATGAGGCAGGGGTTTCACCCCTCCACTTT. Residues: CASSQDEAGVSPLHF. The chain employs TRBV4-1 and TRBJ1-6; weak D call: TRBD1 (6 bases). Germline assignment: CDR1 MGHRA and CDR2 YSYEKL. This CDR3 is 15 amino acids long. Trimming removed 0 bases from V and 9 bases from J, with 12 bases in between.

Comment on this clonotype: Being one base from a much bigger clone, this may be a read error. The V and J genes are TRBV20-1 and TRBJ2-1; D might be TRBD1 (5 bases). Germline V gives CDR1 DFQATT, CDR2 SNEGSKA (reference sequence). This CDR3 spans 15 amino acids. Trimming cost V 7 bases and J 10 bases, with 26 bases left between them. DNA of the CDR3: TGCAGTGTCCCTCTATGGGGCCTCCTGGGGAACGAGCAGTTCTTC. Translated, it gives CSVPLWGLLGNEQFF.

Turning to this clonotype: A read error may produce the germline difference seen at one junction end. CDR3 DNA: TGCGCCAGCAGCCCGAGGGGCACCGGGGAGCTGTCTTTT. Translated: CASSPRGTGELSF. The V call is TRBV5-1, the J call TRBJ2-2; D assignment may be TRBD1 or TRBD2 (5 bases each). CDR1 is SGHRS and CDR2 is YFSETQ in the germline V gene. CDR3 length: 13 residues.

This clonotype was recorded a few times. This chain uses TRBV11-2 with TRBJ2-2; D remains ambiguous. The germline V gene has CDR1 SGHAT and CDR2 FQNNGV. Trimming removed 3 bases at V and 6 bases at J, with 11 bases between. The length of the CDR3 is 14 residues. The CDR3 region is CASSFLQASGELFF. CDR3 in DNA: TGTGCCAGCAGCTTTCTCCAGGCATCCGGGGAGCTGTTTTTT.

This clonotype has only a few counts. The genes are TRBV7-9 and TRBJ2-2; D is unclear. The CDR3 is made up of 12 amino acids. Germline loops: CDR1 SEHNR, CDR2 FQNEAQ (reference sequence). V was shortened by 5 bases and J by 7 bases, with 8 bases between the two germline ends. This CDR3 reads CASSRSGGELFF. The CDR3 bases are TGTGCCAGCAGCCGCTCCGGCGGGGAGCTGTTTTTT.

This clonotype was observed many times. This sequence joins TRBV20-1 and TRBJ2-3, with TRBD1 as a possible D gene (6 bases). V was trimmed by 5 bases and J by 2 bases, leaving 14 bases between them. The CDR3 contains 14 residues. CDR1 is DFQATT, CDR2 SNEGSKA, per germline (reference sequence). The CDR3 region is CSARQATHTDTQYF. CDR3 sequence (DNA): TGCAGTGCTCGACAGGCCACGCACACAGATACGCAGTATTTT.

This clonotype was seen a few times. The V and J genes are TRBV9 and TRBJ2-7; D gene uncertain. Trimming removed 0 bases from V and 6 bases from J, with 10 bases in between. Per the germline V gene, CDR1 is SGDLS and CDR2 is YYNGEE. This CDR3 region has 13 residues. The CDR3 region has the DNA TGTGCCAGCAGCGTAGGGTACGGCGCCGAGCAGTACTTC. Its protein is CASSVGYGAEQYF.

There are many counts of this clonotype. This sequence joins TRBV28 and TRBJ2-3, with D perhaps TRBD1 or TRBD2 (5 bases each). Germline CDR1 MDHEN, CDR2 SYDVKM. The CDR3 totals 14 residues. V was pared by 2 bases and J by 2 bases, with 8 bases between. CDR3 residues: CASSLGGVTDTQYF. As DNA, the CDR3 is TGTGCCAGCAGTTTAGGGGGAGTCACAGATACGCAGTATTTT.

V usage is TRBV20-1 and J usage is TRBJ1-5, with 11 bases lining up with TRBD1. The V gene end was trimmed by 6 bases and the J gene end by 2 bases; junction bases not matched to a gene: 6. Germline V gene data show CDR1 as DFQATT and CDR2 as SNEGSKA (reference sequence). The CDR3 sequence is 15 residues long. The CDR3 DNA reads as TGCAGTGCGAGCCTGGGACAGGGGGGCAATCAGCCCCAGCATTTT. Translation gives CSASLGQGGNQPQHF.

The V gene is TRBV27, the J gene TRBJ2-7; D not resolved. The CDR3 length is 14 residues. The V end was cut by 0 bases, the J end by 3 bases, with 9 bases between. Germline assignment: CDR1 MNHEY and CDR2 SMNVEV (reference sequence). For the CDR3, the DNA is TGTGCCAGCAGTTTATCGGTTCATGACTACGAGCAGTACTTC. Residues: CASSLSVHDYEQYF.

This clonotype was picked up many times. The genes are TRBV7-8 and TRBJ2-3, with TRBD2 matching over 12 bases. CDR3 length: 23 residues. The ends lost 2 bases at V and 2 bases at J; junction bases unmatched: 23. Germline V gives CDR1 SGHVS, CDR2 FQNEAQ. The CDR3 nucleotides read TGTGCCAGCAGCTTATCCGGGACTAGCGGGCCGGAACAGAGGCTACGGTCCACAGATACGCAGTATTTT. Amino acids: CASSLSGTSGPEQRLRSTDTQYF.

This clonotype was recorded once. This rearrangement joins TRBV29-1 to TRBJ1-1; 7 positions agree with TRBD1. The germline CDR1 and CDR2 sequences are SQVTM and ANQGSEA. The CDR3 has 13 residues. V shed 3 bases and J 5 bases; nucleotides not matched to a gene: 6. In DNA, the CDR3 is TGCAGCGTTGATGAGGGGGCACGGACTGAAGCTTTCTTT. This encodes CSVDEGARTEAFF. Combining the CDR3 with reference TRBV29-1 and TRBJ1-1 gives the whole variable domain SAVISQKPSRDICQRGTSLTIQCQVDSQVTMMFWYRQQPGQSLTLIATANQGSEATYESGFVIDKFPISRPNLTFSTLTVSNMSPEDSSIYLCSVDEGARTEAFFGQGTRLTVV.

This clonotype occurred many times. The DNA of the CDR3 is TGTGCCAGCAGCCCCTTTGGACAGGGGGCGCGGGACGAGCAGTACTTC. Amino acids: CASSPFGQGARDEQYF. V is TRBV27 and J is TRBJ2-7; 11 bases align to TRBD1. Per germline, CDR1 MNHEY and CDR2 SMNVEV (reference sequence). The V and J ends lost 6 bases and 5 bases, in that order; junction bases with no gene match: 12. CDR3 length: 16 amino acids.

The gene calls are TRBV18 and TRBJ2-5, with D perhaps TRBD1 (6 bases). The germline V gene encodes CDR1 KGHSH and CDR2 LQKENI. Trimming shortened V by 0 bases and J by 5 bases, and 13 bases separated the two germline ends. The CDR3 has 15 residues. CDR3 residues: CASSPPSRGLETQYF. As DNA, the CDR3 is TGTGCCAGCTCACCACCGTCCAGGGGATTGGAGACCCAGTACTTC.

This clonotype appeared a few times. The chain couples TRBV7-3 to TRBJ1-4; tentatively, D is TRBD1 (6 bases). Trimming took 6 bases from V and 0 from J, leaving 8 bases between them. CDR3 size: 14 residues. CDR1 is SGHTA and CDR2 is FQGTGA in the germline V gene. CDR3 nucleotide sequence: TGTGCCAGCAGGGACAGAGCAACTAATGAAAAACTGTTTTTT. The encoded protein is CASRDRATNEKLFF.

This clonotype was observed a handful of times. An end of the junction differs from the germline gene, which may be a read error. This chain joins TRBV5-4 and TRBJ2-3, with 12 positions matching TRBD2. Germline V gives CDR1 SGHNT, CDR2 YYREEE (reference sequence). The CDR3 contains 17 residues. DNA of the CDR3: TGTGCCAGCAGCGCAAAGACTAGCGGGAGTTGGTCGGATACGCAGTGTTTT. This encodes CASSAKTSGSWSDTQCF.

CDR3 loop: CATSDLQSAGGRGELFF. In DNA form, the CDR3 reads TGTGCCACCAGTGATTTGCAATCGGCGGGAGGGCGCGGGGAGCTGTTTTTT. This chain connects TRBV24-1 to TRBJ2-2, with 9 bases lining up with TRBD2. The CDR3 consists of 17 residues. In germline, CDR1 is KGHDR, CDR2 SFDVKD. J was trimmed by 7 bases and V by 0 bases; bases with no gene match: 8.